This T cell receptor (beta chain) is from a study of T cells in Graves' hyperthyroidism and ophthalmopathy. Researchers amplified the TCR beta CDR3 regions from RNA transcripts. During a first-round RT-PCR of the TCR CDR3, the HTBI primer set was used. TCRdb redid the calling of the multiplex PCR reads with MiXCR, one entry per CDR3 protein. Altogether approximately 200,000 distinct CDR3 sequences are present, 18% being singletons, with the ten largest covering around 47%. This clonotype was recorded many times. The CDR3 is 13 residues long. The germline V and J ends were trimmed by 7 bases and 5 bases, with 14 bases remaining between them. Looked up from germline, CDR1 is LGHNA and CDR2 is YNFKEQ.

The J gene is TRBJ2-5, the V gene TRBV4-2; D is perhaps TRBD2 (5 bases). Material: blood. This receptor was identified in a man aged 40-49 years with Graves' hyperthyroidism. The chain's CDR3 is CASNWGAGETQYF. The CDR3 coding sequence is TGTGCCAGCAACTGGGGAGCCGGGGAGACCCAGTACTTC.